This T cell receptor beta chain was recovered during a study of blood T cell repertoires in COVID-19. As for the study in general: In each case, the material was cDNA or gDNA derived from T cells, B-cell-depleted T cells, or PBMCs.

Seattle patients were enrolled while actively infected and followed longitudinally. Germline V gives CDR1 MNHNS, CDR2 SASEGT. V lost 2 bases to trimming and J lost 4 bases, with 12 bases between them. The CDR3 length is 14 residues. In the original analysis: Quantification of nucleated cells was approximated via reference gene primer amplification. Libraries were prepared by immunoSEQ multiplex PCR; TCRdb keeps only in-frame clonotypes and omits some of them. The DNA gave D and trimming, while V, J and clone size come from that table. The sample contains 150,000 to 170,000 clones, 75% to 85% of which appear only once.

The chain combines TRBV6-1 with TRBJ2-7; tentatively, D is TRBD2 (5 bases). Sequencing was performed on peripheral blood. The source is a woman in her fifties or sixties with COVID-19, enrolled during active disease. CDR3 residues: CASSEIFRGYEQYF. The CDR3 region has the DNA TGTGCCAGCAGTGAAATATTTCGGGGATACGAGCAGTACTTC.